This TCR beta chain was observed in a study of metastatic and nonmetastatic thyroid tumors. Findings and caveats of the study: Significantly greater TCR beta diversity was reportedly found in malignant thyroid tumors than in benign nodules (in blood and tumor).

Ahead of thyroid surgery, no patient had received treatment of any kind. Remarks on this clone: Its antigen is unknown.

The authors' processing: What underpinned the distant-metastasis classifier for papillary thyroid cancer was the set of CDR3 differences across clinicopathological groups. TCRdb called clones again from the PCR reads with MiXCR. TCRdb's processing, not the authors' own work, is the source of the V and J calls. The repertoire holds 25,000 or so clones, with more than 14% as singletons. The germline CDR1 and CDR2 sequences are DFQATT and SNEGSKA (reference sequence). The CDR3 runs to 14 residues. V lost 1 base and J lost 4, with 13 bases in between. The chain couples TRBV20-1 to TRBJ1-1; TRBD1 is a possible D gene (5 bases). Sequenced: blood. The sequence came from a male donor with papillary thyroid cancer or a benign thyroid nodule (not recorded which). Some clones in this sample may be carry-over from other donors' samples. The CDR3 nucleotides are TGCAGTGCTAGAGTAACGCGGGGGGGCACTGAAGCTTTCTTT. It is translated as CSARVTRGGTEAFF.